This record concerns one TCR delta chain sequence. What it binds is unknown. Trimming cost V 2 bases and J 3 bases, with 28 bases left between them. CDR1 and CDR2 from the germline V gene are TSWWSYY and QGS. CDR3 length equals 20 residues. RNA was extracted from the cells and then reverse transcribed. Pooled V-gene forward primers with one constant-region reverse primer generated the CDR3 amplicons by multiplex PCR. TCRdb reapplied CATT to the multiplex PCR reads. The data show 50,000 to 75,000 delta-chain clones, about 15% seen once. These data originate in a study of Vδ1+ human thymocytes. Study-wide results and caveats: Thymic TRG and TRD repertoires appeared highly polyclonal.

The specimen sequenced was Vdelta1+ gamma-delta thymocytes from the thymus. The subset was: FACS-sorted CD3+ TCRalphabeta- TCRVdelta1+ TCRVdelta2- thymocytes. This TCR was recovered from a girl less than two years old who had congenital heart surgery. The V gene is TRDV1, the J gene TRDJ1; perhaps D is TRDD2 or TRDD3 (8 bases each). The CDR3 loop is CALGEALPTPDWGPADKLIF. CDR3 bases: TGTGCTCTTGGGGAAGCACTTCCTACTCCCGACTGGGGGCCGGCCGATAAACTCATCTTT.